This entry lists 31 T cell receptor beta chains sequenced from one sample in a study of T cells in Graves' hyperthyroidism and ophthalmopathy. Researchers amplified the TCR beta CDR3 regions from RNA transcripts. Primed by the HTBI set, a first-round RT-PCR was run on the TCR CDR3. TCRdb processed the multiplex PCR reads anew with MiXCR; each CDR3 protein has one entry. Seen here are approximately 640,000 distinct CDR3 sequences, 15% to 20% observed once, and the top ten hold 15% to 17%. The sequencing sample was made of blood. The receptors here all came from a man aged 45 to 65 with Graves' hyperthyroidism.

On this clonotype: This may come from a read error, since a much larger clone is one base off. V is TRBV28 and J is TRBJ1-2; a weak D match, TRBD1 (5 bases). Trimming cost V 5 bases and J 4 bases, with 17 bases left between them. The CDR3 loop spans 15 amino acids. Per the germline V gene, CDR1 is MDHEN and CDR2 is SYDVKM. The CDR3 reads CASSPPGRTTYGYTF. CDR3 sequence (DNA): TGTGCCAGCAGTCCGCCGGGACGGACCACCTATGGCTACACCTTC.

This clonotype showed up many times. This sequence joins TRBV12-3 or TRBV12-4 and TRBJ1-5, with no clear D. This CDR3 comprises 13 residues. V was clipped by 9 bases and J by 3 bases, with 12 bases between them. CDR3 in DNA: TGTGCCAGTCAGCGCCAGTTCAATCAGCCCCAGCATTTT. As protein: CASQRQFNQPQHF.

This clonotype was observed many times. Sequence at one end of the junction differs from germline and may be a read error. The V call is TRBV11-2, the J call TRBJ2-2; 8 bases match TRBD2. CDR1 is SGHAT and CDR2 is FQNNGV in the germline V gene. The CDR3 consists of 16 residues. The CDR3 DNA is TGTGCCAGCAGCTTAGGACTAGCGAAGAACAGCGGGGAGCTGTTTTTT. Its translation: CASSLGLAKNSGELFF.

This clonotype was seen ten or more times. The chain uses TRBV11-3 and TRBJ2-1, with D perhaps TRBD2 (6 bases). The V gene's germline CDR1 is SGHNT and CDR2 YENEEA. The CDR3 loop spans 15 amino acids. With 5 bases removed from V and 4 bases from J, the gap between germline ends came to 15 bases. In nucleotides, the CDR3 is TGTGCCAGCAGCCCCCGCGGGGCGGGATACAATGAGCAGTTCTTC. It specifies CASSPRGAGYNEQFF. The full variable domain, in which reference TRBV11-3 and TRBJ2-1 provide the parts outside the CDR3, is EAGVVQSPRYKIIEKKQPVAFWCNPISGHNTLYWYLQNLGQGPELLIRYENEEAVDDSQLPKDRFSAERLKGVDSTLKIQPAELGDSAVYLCASSPRGAGYNEQFFGPGTRLTVL.

This clonotype appeared many times. The chain couples TRBV12-3 or TRBV12-4 to TRBJ1-5, with 7 bases identical to TRBD1. Losses at the gene ends were 6 bases for V and 6 bases for J; bases not matched to a gene: 14. This CDR3 contains 16 residues. The CDR3 DNA follows: TGTGCCAGCAGCCCACCACGAACAGGGGTAGGTCAGCCCCAGCATTTT. Protein product: CASSPPRTGVGQPQHF.

Remarks on this clonotype: A much bigger clone sits one base away, suggesting this may be a read error. V usage is TRBV2 and J usage is TRBJ1-2; no firm D call. V lost 4 bases and J 8 bases, leaving 5 bases between the germline ends. The CDR3 consists of 10 residues. CDR1 and CDR2 from the germline V gene are SNHLY and FYNNEI. CDR3 DNA: TGTGCCAGCAGTGCATTGGGCTACACCTTC. Its translation is CASSALGYTF.

This clonotype was observed at least ten times. This chain uses TRBV28 with TRBJ1-6, with 7 positions matching TRBD1. The CDR3 has 18 amino acids. V gave up 5 bases and J gave up 0 bases; unmatched junction bases: 10. Germline V lookup: CDR1 MDHEN, CDR2 SYDVKM. The CDR3 DNA is TGTGCCAGCAGTCACCACACAGGGGACCCCTCCTATAATTCACCCCTCCACTTT. Encoded protein: CASSHHTGDPSYNSPLHF.

This clonotype was detected many times. V is TRBV7-9 and J is TRBJ2-2; 7 bases align to TRBD1. The CDR3 spans 16 residues. V was clipped by 1 base and J by 0 bases; unmatched bases: 2. Germline V gene data show CDR1 as SEHNR and CDR2 as FQNEAQ (reference sequence). The CDR3 loop reads CASSLGGTANTGELFF. The CDR3 DNA reads as TGTGCCAGCAGCTTAGGTGGGACAGCGAACACCGGGGAGCTGTTTTTT.

This clonotype showed up many times. The V and J genes are TRBV28 and TRBJ2-7; maybe TRBD2 (5 bases). With 2 bases removed from V and 6 bases from J, the gap between germline ends came to 17 bases. The germline V gene encodes CDR1 MDHEN and CDR2 SYDVKM. The CDR3 has 15 amino acids. The CDR3 DNA reads TGTGCCAGCAGTTTAGGGTCCGGGGTCCTTAGCGAGCAGTACTTC. As protein: CASSLGSGVLSEQYF. The variable domain in full, completed from reference TRBV28 and TRBJ2-7, reads DVKVTQSSRYLVKRTGEKVFLECVQDMDHENMFWYRQDPGLGLRLIYFSYDVKMKEKGDIPEGYSVSREKKERFSLILESASTNQTSMYLCASSLGSGVLSEQYFGPGTRLTVT.

A few counts support this clonotype. The gene calls are TRBV6-1 and TRBJ2-1; a possible D gene is TRBD1 (6 bases). V was shortened by 6 bases and J by 8 bases, with 8 bases between the two germline ends. The CDR3 extends over 11 amino acids. Germline CDR1 reads MNHNS; CDR2 reads SASEGT. CDR3 bases: TGTGCCAGCAGAACAGGGCATGAGCAGTTCTTC. Amino acid sequence: CASRTGHEQFF.

There are many counts of this clonotype. The V gene is TRBV12-3 or TRBV12-4, the J gene TRBJ2-3; 7 bases are a match to TRBD2. The length of the CDR3 is 15 residues. The V and J ends lost 4 bases and 2 bases, in that order; junction bases with no gene match: 6. CDR3 DNA: TGTGCCAGCAGTTCACTAGCGAGAACCACAGATACGCAGTATTTT. Protein sequence: CASSSLARTTDTQYF.

This clonotype has a count of ten or more. The V call is TRBV28, the J call TRBJ2-5; D remains unclear. Trimming left V 2 bases short and J 5 bases short, with 9 bases between. The CDR3 runs to 13 residues. Germline lookup yields CDR1 MDHEN and CDR2 SYDVKM. For the CDR3, the DNA is TGTGCCAGCAGTTTACAGGCGCGGGAGACCCAGTACTTC. It encodes CASSLQARETQYF. Supplemented by reference TRBV28 and TRBJ2-5, the full variable domain reads DVKVTQSSRYLVKRTGEKVFLECVQDMDHENMFWYRQDPGLGLRLIYFSYDVKMKEKGDIPEGYSVSREKKERFSLILESASTNQTSMYLCASSLQARETQYFGPGTRLLVL.

As regards this clonotype: One base away lies a much larger clone, so this may be a sequencing read error. CDR3 residues: CASSEFRGIDEQFF. CDR3 sequence (DNA): TGTGCCAGCAGTGAATTTAGAGGGATCGATGAGCAGTTCTTC. This sequence joins TRBV2 and TRBJ2-1, with D perhaps TRBD2 (5 bases). Trimming pared 2 bases from V and 8 bases from J, leaving 13 bases between. The germline V gene has CDR1 SNHLY and CDR2 FYNNEI. CDR3 length: 14 residues.

J is TRBJ1-1 and V is TRBV6-1; D uncertain. V was shortened by 3 bases and J by 5 bases, with 13 bases between the two germline ends. The CDR3 extends over 14 amino acids. Germline V gene lookup returns CDR1 MNHNS and CDR2 SASEGT. CDR3 in DNA: TGTGCCAGCAGTGATTACGGGTTGGGTACTGAAGCTTTCTTT. Amino acids: CASSDYGLGTEAFF.

Many counts were recorded for this clonotype. V is TRBV19 and J is TRBJ2-1; TRBD2 matches at 14 bases. The CDR3 runs 18 residues. Losses at the gene ends were 5 bases for V and 6 bases for J; bases not matched to a gene: 12. From germline, CDR1 is LNHDA and CDR2 SQIVND (reference sequence). CDR3 DNA sequence: TGTGCCAGTAGTCTCCACCGACTAGCGGGAGGGTCTATCAATGAGCAGTTCTTC. Protein product: CASSLHRLAGGSINEQFF.

This clonotype was detected a few times. This chain uses TRBV20-1 with TRBJ1-1; TRBD1 is a possible D gene (5 bases). CDR3 length: 14 residues. V lost 5 bases, J lost 5 bases, and 18 bases lay in between. CDR1 and CDR2 from the germline V gene are DFQATT and SNEGSKA (reference sequence). The CDR3 DNA sequence: TGCAGTGCTGGGTTGACCCCAAAGGGGACTGAAGCTTTCTTT. Its protein product is CSAGLTPKGTEAFF.

The table lists this clonotype with many counts. The chain links TRBV30 to TRBJ2-7; no clear D. CDR1 and CDR2 (germline): GTSNPN, SVGIG (reference sequence). The length of the CDR3 is 11 residues. The V gene lost 0 bases and the J gene lost 6 bases, with 6 bases spanning the gap. The CDR3: CAWSVAAEQYF. As DNA, the CDR3 is TGTGCCTGGAGTGTTGCCGCCGAGCAGTACTTC.

This clonotype appeared a few times. This sequence may be a read error, since a much larger clone differs from it by one base. The chain links TRBV11-1 to TRBJ2-7, with TRBD1 as a possible D gene (6 bases). The CDR3 spans 13 residues. The germline V gene encodes CDR1 SGHAT and CDR2 FQDESV (reference sequence). V lost 2 bases and J 5 bases, leaving 10 bases between the germline ends. Written as DNA, the CDR3 is TGTGCCAGCAGCTTACTGACAGGCCACGAGCAGTACTTC. It specifies CASSLLTGHEQYF.

The sample holds many counts of this clonotype. The V and J genes are TRBV28 and TRBJ1-4; D is perhaps TRBD1 (6 bases). V was pared by 5 bases and J by 5 bases, with 15 bases between. The CDR3 extends over 15 amino acids. Germline-derived CDR1 and CDR2 are MDHEN and SYDVKM. The CDR3 region is CASSAADSSNEKLFF. The DNA for the CDR3 is TGTGCCAGCAGTGCTGCGGACAGCTCAAATGAAAAACTGTTTTTT.

This rearrangement joins TRBV28 to TRBJ2-2; 7 positions match TRBD2. Germline CDR1 reads MDHEN; CDR2 reads SYDVKM. This CDR3 is built from 15 residues. V gave up 8 bases and J gave up 4 bases; unmatched junction bases: 10. In DNA form, the CDR3 reads TGTGCCAGCCGCCTCTGGGCGGGAGTCACCGGGGAGCTGTTTTTT. Translating gives CASRLWAGVTGELFF.

This clonotype occurred many times. The chain links TRBV7-2 to TRBJ2-7; D remains ambiguous. With 6 bases removed from V and 2 bases from J, the gap between germline ends came to 14 bases. Per germline, CDR1 SGHTA and CDR2 FQGNSA. The CDR3 has 14 amino acids. The CDR3 sequence is CASRDTLRTYEQYF. The DNA for the CDR3 is TGTGCCAGCAGAGACACCTTGAGAACCTACGAGCAGTACTTC.

This clonotype has more than one count but fewer than ten. The V call is TRBV6-1, the J call TRBJ2-3, with unresolved D. This CDR3 is built from 13 residues. The V end was cut by 5 bases, the J end by 5 bases, with 11 bases between. Germline V gene sequence: CDR1 MNHNS, CDR2 SASEGT. The chain's CDR3 is CASSYPAKDTQYF. The CDR3 DNA is TGTGCCAGCAGTTATCCAGCGAAAGATACGCAGTATTTT.

Ten or more counts support this clonotype. This chain links TRBV28 with TRBJ1-4; D is perhaps TRBD1 (5 bases). Germline lookup yields CDR1 MDHEN and CDR2 SYDVKM. With 5 bases removed from V and 6 bases from J, the gap between germline ends came to 16 bases. The CDR3 loop spans 15 amino acids. CDR3 sequence (DNA): TGTGCCAGCAGTCAAAGGGGATCCTTAGATGAAAAACTGTTTTTT. As protein: CASSQRGSLDEKLFF.

This clonotype was observed a handful of times. A much larger clone differs by one base, so this may be a read error. The rearrangement links TRBV2 to TRBJ2-1; the D gene is possibly TRBD2 (5 bases). The CDR3 runs 14 residues. In germline, CDR1 is SNHLY, CDR2 FYNNEI. The CDR3 is CASSRQVDYNERFF. CDR3 DNA sequence: TGTGCCAGCAGCAGGCAGGTCGACTACAATGAGCGGTTCTTC. Using reference TRBV2 and TRBJ2-1 for the parts outside the CDR3, the full variable domain is EPEVTQTPSHQVTQMGQEVILRCVPISNHLYFYWYRQILGQKVEFLVSFYNNEISEKSEIFDDQFSVERPDGSNFTLKIRSTKLEDSAMYFCASSRQVDYNERFFGPGTRLTVL.

This clonotype has only a few counts. V gene TRBV27 combines with J gene TRBJ1-2, with D hard to call. The length of the CDR3 is 12 residues. Between the trimmed V and J ends, which lost 0 bases and 8 bases, there was a span of 7 bases. Germline CDR1 MNHEY, CDR2 SMNVEV (reference sequence). The DNA of the CDR3 is TGTGCCAGCAGTTTATCCGGGCACGGCTACACCTTC. It codes for CASSLSGHGYTF.

This clonotype was detected ten times or more. This chain connects TRBV6-2 or TRBV6-3 to TRBJ2-2; TRBD2 agrees at 9 bases. Germline-derived CDR1 and CDR2 are MNHEY and SVGEGT. Trimming at V came to 2 bases and at J to 3 bases, leaving 7 bases not matched to a gene. This CDR3 has 17 amino acids. CDR3 DNA: TGTGCCAGCAGTTACCTAGCGGGACTGACGTACACCGGGGAGCTGTTTTTT. This codes for CASSYLAGLTYTGELFF.

In this sample, this clonotype turned up many times. V and J are TRBV20-1 and TRBJ2-7; a weak D match, TRBD2 (6 bases). CDR1 DFQATT and CDR2 SNEGSKA come from the germline V gene (reference sequence). CDR3 length equals 15 residues. V was trimmed by 4 bases and J by 2 bases, leaving 18 bases between them. CDR3 loop: CSANPGGVRTYEQYF. The DNA for the CDR3 is TGCAGTGCTAATCCTGGAGGGGTCAGGACCTACGAGCAGTACTTC.

This clonotype was counted ten times or more. The chain employs TRBV28 and TRBJ1-2, with D unclear. Trimming took 5 bases from V and 1 from J, leaving 11 bases between them. The CDR3 is 14 residues long. Germline assignment: CDR1 MDHEN and CDR2 SYDVKM. The DNA for the CDR3 is TGTGCCAGCAGTGTACCACGGAGTAACTATGGCTACACCTTC. Amino acid sequence: CASSVPRSNYGYTF.

This clonotype was picked up many times. This chain links TRBV12-3 or TRBV12-4 with TRBJ2-5, with unresolved D. V gave up 5 bases and J gave up 5 bases, with 12 bases separating them. The CDR3 spans 13 residues. CDR3 in amino acids: CASSRASKETQYF. The CDR3 DNA follows: TGTGCCAGCAGTCGGGCCAGCAAGGAGACCCAGTACTTC.

This clonotype has at least ten counts. The rearrangement uses TRBV5-1 and TRBJ1-6; 8 positions match TRBD1. There are 16 residues in the CDR3. Germline V gene lookup returns CDR1 SGHRS and CDR2 YFSETQ. V trimming: 6 bases; J trimming: 3 bases; junction bases outside the gene matches: 8. The DNA of the CDR3 is TGCGCCAGCACATGGACAGGGCAGGACTATAATTCACCCCTCCACTTT. It codes for CASTWTGQDYNSPLHF.

The rearrangement joins TRBV13 to TRBJ2-1, with TRBD2 identical over 9 bases. The CDR3 runs 16 residues. V trimming: 5 bases; J trimming: 6 bases; junction bases outside the gene matches: 11. In germline, CDR1 is PRHDT, CDR2 FYEKMQ (reference sequence). The CDR3 region has the DNA TGTGCCAGCAGCCCCACGGGACTAGCTATGACCAATGAGCAGTTCTTC. Protein product: CASSPTGLAMTNEQFF.